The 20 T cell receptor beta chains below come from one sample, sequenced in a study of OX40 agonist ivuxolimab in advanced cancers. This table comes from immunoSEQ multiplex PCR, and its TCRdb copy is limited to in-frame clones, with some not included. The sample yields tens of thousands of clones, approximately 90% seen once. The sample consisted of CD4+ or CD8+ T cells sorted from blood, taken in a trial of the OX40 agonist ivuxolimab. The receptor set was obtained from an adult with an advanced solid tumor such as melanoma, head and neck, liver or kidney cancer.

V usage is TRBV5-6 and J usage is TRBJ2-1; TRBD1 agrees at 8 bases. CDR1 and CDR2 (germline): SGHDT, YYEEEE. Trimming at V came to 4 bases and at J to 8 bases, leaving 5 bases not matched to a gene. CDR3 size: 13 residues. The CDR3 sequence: CASSRKDRDEQFF. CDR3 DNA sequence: TGTGCCAGCAGCCGAAAGGACAGGGATGAGCAGTTCTTC. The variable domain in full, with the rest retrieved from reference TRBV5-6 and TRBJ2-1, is DAGVTQSPTHLIKTRGQQVTLRCSPKSGHDTVSWYQQALGQGPQFIFQYYEEEERQRGNFPDRFSGHQFPNYSSELNVNALLLGDSALYLCASSRKDRDEQFFGPGTRLTVL.

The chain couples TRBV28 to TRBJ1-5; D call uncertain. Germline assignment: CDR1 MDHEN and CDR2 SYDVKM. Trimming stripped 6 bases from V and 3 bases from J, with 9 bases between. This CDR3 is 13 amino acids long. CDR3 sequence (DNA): TGTGCCAGCAGCCGGGGTAACAATCAGCCCCAGCATTTT. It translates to CASSRGNNQPQHF.

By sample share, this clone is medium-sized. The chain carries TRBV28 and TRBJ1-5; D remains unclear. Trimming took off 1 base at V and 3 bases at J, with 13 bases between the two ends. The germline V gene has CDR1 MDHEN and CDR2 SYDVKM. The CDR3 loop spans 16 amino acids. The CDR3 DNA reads TGTGCCAGCAGTTTATCCGCGGTACGGTTCAATCAGCCCCAGCATTTT. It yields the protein CASSLSAVRFNQPQHF.

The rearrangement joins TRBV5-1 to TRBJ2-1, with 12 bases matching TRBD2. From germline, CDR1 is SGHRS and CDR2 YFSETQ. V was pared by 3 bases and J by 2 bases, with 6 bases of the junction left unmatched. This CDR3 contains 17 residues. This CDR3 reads CASSSELAGGTYNEQFF. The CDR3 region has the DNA TGCGCCAGCAGCTCAGAACTAGCGGGAGGTACCTACAATGAGCAGTTCTTC.

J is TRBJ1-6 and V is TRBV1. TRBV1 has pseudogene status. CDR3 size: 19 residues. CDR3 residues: CTSSQEPLLDLDYNSPLHF. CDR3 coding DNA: TGCACCAGCAGCCAAGAACCCCTCCTTGATTTGGACTATAATTCACCCCTCCACTTT.

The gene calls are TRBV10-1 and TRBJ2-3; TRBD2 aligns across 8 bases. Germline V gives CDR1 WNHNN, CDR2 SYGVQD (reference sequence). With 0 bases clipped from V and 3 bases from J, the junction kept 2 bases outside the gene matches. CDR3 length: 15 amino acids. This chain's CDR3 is CASSESLAGTDTQYF. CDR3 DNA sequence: TGCGCCAGCAGTGAGTCTCTAGCGGGTACAGATACGCAGTATTTT.

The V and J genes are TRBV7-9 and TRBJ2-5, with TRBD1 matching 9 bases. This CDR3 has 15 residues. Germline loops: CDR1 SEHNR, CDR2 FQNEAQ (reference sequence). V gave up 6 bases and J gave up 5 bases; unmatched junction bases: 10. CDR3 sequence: CASREPGQGGETQYF. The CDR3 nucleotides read TGTGCCAGCAGAGAGCCGGGACAGGGAGGGGAGACCCAGTACTTC.

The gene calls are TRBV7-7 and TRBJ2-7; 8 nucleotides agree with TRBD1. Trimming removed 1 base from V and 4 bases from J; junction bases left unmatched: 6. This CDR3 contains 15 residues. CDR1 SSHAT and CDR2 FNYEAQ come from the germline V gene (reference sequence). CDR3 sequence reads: CASSLGRDRGYEQYF. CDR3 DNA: TGTGCCAGCAGCTTAGGTCGCGACAGGGGTTACGAGCAGTACTTC.

Here the CDR3 DNA reads TGTGCCATCAGTGAAAGAACTGGGGCCAACGTCCTGACTTTC. Its translation: CAISERTGANVLTF. The chain employs TRBV10-3 and TRBJ2-6; D is unclear. Germline lookup yields CDR1 ENHRY and CDR2 SYGVKD. The V gene lost 3 bases and the J gene lost 2 bases, with 5 bases spanning the gap. The CDR3 is 14 amino acids.

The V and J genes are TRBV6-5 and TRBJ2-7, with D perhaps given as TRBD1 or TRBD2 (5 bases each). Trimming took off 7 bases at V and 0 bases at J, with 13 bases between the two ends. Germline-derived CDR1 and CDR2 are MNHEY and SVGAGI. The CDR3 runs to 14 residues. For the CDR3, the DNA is TGTGCCAGCAAGGAGCGGACAAGCTCCTACGAGCAGTACTTC. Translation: CASKERTSSYEQYF.

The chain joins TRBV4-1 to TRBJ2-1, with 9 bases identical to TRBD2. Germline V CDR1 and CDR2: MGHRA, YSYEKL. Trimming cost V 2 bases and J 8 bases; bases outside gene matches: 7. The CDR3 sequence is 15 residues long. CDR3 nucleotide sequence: TGCGCCAGCAGCCAACCTAGGACTAGCGTTTATGAGCAGTTCTTC. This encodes CASSQPRTSVYEQFF.

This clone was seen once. The CDR3 DNA reads TGCAGCGTTGGGGCCCAGGGGGCCGTTGGGACTGAAGCTTTCTTT. Protein sequence: CSVGAQGAVGTEAFF. This sequence joins TRBV29-1 and TRBJ1-1; 8 bases agree with TRBD1. Germline-derived CDR1 and CDR2 are SQVTM and ANQGSEA. The CDR3 is 15 amino acids. J was trimmed by 5 bases and V by 4 bases; bases with no gene match: 12. Based on the CDR3 plus reference TRBV29-1 and TRBJ1-1, the full variable domain is SAVISQKPSRDICQRGTSLTIQCQVDSQVTMMFWYRQQPGQSLTLIATANQGSEATYESGFVIDKFPISRPNLTFSTLTVSNMSPEDSSIYLCSVGAQGAVGTEAFFGQGTRLTVV.

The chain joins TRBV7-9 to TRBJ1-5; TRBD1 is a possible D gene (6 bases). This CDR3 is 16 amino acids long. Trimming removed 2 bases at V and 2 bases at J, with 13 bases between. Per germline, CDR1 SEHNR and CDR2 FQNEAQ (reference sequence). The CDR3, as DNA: TGTGCCAGCAGCTTAAGTCTGGGGGCCGGCAATCAGCCCCAGCATTTT. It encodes CASSLSLGAGNQPQHF. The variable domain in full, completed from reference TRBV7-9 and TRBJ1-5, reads DTGVSQNPRHKITKRGQNVTFRCDPISEHNRLYWYRQTLGQGPEFLTYFQNEAQLEKSRLLSDRFSAERPKGSFSTLEIQRTEQGDSAMYLCASSLSLGAGNQPQHFGDGTRLSIL.

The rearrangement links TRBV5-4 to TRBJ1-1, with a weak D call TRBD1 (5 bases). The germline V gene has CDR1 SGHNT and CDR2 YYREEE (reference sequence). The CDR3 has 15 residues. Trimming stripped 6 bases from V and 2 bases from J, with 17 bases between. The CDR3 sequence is CASTQGGEVNTEAFF. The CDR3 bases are TGTGCCAGCACCCAGGGAGGGGAGGTTAACACTGAAGCTTTCTTT. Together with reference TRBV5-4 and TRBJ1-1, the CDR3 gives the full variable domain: ETGVTQSPTHLIKTRGQQVTLRCSSQSGHNTVSWYQQALGQGPQFIFQYYREEENGRGNFPPRFSGLQFPNYSSELNVNALELDDSALYLCASTQGGEVNTEAFFGQGTRLTVV.

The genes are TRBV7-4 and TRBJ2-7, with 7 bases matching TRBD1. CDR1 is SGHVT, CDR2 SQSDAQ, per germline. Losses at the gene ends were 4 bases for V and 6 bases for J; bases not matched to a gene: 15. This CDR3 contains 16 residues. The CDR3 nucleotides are TGTGCCAGCAGCTCCTGGACAGGCCCTCCCTCGGGCGAGCAGTACTTC. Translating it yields CASSSWTGPPSGEQYF.

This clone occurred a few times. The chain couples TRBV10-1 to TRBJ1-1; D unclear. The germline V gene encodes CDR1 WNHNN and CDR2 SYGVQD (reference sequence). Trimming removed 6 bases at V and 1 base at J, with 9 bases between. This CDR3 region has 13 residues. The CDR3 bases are TGCGCCAGCAGAAGGGCCGGGAACACTGAAGCTTTCTTT. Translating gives CASRRAGNTEAFF.

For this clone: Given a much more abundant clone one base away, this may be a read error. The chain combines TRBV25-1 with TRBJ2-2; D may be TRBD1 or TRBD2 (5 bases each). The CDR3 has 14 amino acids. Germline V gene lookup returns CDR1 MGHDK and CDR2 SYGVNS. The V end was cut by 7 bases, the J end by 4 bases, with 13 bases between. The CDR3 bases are TGTGCCAGCACCGGGGCTAGGGGCACCGGGGAGCTGTTTTTT. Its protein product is CASTGARGTGELFF.

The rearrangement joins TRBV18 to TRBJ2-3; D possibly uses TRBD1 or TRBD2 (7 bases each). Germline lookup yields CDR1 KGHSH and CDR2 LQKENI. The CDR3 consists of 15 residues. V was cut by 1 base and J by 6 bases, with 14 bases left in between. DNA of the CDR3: TGTGCCAGCTCACCACATACAGGGGAGGGGGATACGCAGTATTTT. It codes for CASSPHTGEGDTQYF.

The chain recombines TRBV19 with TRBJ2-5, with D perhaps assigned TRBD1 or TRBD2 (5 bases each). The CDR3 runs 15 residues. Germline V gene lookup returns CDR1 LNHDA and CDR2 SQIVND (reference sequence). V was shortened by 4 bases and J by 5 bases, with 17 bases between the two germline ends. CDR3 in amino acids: CASSTRDPTLETQYF. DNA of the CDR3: TGTGCCAGTAGTACCCGGGACCCGACGTTGGAGACCCAGTACTTC.

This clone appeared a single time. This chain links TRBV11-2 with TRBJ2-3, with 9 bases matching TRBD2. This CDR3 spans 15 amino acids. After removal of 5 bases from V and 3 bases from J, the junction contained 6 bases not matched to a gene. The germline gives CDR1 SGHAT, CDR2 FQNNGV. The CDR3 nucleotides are TGTGCCAGCAGCATAAGGACTAGCGCTACAGATACGCAGTATTTT. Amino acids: CASSIRTSATDTQYF.